This TCR beta chain was captured by sequencing in a study of blood T cells in healthy people across ages. Whole-study results and caveats: Both higher diversity and more naive CD4+ cells marked long-lived donors when set against aged donors.

Next came a second PCR, run for about 6 to 12 cycles, which used a sample-barcoded 5' primer along with a J-beta primer mix. A 12-random-nucleotide template-switch adaptor tagged each cDNA molecule. TCRdb analysed the 5' RACE reads with MiXCR anew, one entry per CDR3 protein. The table lists approximately 360,000 distinct CDR3 sequences, about 52% of them singletons. CDR1 is MNHEY, CDR2 SVGAGI, per germline. Trimming took 7 bases from V and 2 from J, leaving 17 bases between them. The CDR3 consists of 15 residues. A note on this clonotype: Antigen unknown.

Per-sample PBMC isolation yielded at least 7 million cells. Per individual sample, total RNA of at least 5.5 micrograms was extracted. J is TRBJ2-5 and V is TRBV6-5, with D perhaps TRBD2 (5 bases). This clonotype was sampled from a man between 60 and 75 years old in good health. Sequencing was done on a sample of blood. The CDR3 sequence: CASTPRGGKQETQYF. The CDR3 DNA reads TGTGCCAGCACCCCCCGAGGAGGAAAGCAAGAGACCCAGTACTTC.